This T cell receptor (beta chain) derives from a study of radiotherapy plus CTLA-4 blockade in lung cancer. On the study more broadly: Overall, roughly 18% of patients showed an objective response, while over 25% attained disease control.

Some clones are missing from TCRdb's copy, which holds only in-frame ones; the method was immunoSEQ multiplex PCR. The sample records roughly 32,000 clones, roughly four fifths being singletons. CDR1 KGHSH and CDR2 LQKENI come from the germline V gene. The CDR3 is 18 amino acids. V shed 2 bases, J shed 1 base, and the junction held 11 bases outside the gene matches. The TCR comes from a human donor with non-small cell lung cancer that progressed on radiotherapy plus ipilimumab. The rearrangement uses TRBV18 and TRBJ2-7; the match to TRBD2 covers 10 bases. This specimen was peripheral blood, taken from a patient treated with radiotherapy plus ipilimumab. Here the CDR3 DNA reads TGTGCCAGCTCACCAACCGTAGCGGGGGGAACCTATTCCTACGAGCAGTACTTC. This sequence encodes CASSPTVAGGTYSYEQYF.